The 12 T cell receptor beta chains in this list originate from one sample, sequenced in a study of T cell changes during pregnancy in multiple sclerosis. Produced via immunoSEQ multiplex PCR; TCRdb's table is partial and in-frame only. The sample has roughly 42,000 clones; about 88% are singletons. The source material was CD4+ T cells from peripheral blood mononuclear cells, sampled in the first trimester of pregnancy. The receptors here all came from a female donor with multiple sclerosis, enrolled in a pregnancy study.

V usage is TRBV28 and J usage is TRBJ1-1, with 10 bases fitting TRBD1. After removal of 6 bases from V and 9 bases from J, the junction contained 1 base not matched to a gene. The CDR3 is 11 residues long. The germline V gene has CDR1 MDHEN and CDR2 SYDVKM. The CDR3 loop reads CASRGQGQAFF. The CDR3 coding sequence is TGTGCCAGCAGGGGACAGGGGCAAGCTTTCTTT. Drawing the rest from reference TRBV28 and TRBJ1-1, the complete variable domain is DVKVTQSSRYLVKRTGEKVFLECVQDMDHENMFWYRQDPGLGLRLIYFSYDVKMKEKGDIPEGYSVSREKKERFSLILESASTNQTSMYLCASRGQGQAFFGQGTRLTVV.

The DNA of the CDR3 is TGTGCCAGCAGCTTAGCAGCGGGGGGCTCCTACGAGCAGTACTTC. It specifies CASSLAAGGSYEQYF. The V gene is TRBV7-2, the J gene TRBJ2-7; 9 positions agree with TRBD2. This CDR3 comprises 15 residues. Per the germline V gene, CDR1 is SGHTA and CDR2 is FQGNSA. With 0 bases clipped from V and 0 bases from J, the junction kept 0 bases outside the gene matches.

This CDR3 is CASSQDWRGWETQYF. The CDR3 coding sequence is TGCGCCAGCAGCCAAGATTGGCGAGGATGGGAGACCCAGTACTTC. The chain combines TRBV4-3 with TRBJ2-5; D gene unclear. The CDR3 has 15 residues. The V end lost 0 bases, the J end lost 5 bases, and 13 bases lay between the germline ends. The germline V gene has CDR1 LGHNA and CDR2 YSLEER.

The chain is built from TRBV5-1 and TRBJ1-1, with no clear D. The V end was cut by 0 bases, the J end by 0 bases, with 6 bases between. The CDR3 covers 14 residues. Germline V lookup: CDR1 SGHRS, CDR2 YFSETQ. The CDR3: CASSLEPVNTEAFF. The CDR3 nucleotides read TGCGCCAGCAGCTTGGAACCGGTGAACACTGAAGCTTTCTTT.

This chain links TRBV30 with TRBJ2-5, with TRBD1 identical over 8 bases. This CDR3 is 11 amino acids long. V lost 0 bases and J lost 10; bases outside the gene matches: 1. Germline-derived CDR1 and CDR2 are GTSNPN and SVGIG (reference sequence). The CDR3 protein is CAWSVQGVQYF. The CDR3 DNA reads TGTGCCTGGAGTGTACAGGGGGTCCAGTACTTC.

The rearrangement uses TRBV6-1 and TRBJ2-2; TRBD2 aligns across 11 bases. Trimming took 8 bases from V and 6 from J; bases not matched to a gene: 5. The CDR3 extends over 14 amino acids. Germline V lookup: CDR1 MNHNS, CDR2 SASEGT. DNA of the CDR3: TGTGCCAGCGGCCTAGCGGGAGGTTCCGGGGAGCTGTTTTTT. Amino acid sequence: CASGLAGGSGELFF.

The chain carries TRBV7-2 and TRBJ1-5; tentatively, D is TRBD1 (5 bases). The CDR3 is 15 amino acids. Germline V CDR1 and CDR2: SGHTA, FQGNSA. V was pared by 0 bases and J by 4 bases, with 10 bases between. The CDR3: CASSLAQGRNQPQHF. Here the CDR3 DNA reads TGTGCCAGCAGCTTAGCCCAGGGTAGGAATCAGCCCCAGCATTTT.

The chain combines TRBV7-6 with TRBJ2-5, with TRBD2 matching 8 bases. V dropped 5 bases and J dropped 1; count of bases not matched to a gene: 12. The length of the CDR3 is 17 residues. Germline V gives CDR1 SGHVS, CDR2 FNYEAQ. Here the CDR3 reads CASSATGTRAFQETQYF. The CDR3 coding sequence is TGTGCCAGCAGCGCTACCGGGACTAGGGCCTTCCAAGAGACCCAGTACTTC.

CDR3 in DNA: TGTGCCAGCAGAGAGACAACGTATAGCAATCAGCCCCAGCATTTT. It codes for CASRETTYSNQPQHF. V and J are TRBV6-1 and TRBJ1-5; D remains ambiguous. CDR1 is MNHNS, CDR2 SASEGT, per germline. Trimming stripped 6 bases from V and 0 bases from J, with 12 bases between. This CDR3 contains 15 residues.

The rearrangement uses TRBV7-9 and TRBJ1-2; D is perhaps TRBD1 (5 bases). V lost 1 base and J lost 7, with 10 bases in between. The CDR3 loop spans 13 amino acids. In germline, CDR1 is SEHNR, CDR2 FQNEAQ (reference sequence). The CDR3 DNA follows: TGTGCCAGCAGCTTAGTTGCAGGGCTTGGCTACACCTTC. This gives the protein CASSLVAGLGYTF.

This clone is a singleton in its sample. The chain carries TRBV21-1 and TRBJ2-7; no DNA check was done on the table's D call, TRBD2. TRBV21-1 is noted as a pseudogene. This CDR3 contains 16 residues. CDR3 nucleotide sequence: TGTGCCAGCAGCAAATGCTTTCTAGCGGCGAGCTACGAGCAGTACTTC. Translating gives CASSKCFLAASYEQYF.

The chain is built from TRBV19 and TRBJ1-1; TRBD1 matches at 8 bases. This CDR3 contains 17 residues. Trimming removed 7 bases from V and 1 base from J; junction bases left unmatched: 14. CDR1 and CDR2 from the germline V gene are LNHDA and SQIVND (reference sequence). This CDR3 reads CASIRQGRIFKNTEAFF. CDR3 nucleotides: TGTGCCAGTATAAGACAGGGGAGGATTTTTAAGAACACTGAAGCTTTCTTT. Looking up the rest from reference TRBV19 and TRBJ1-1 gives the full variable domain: DGGITQSPKYLFRKEGQNVTLSCEQNLNHDAMYWYRQDPGQGLRLIYYSQIVNDFQKGDIAEGYSVSREKKESFPLTVTSAQKNPTAFYLCASIRQGRIFKNTEAFFGQGTRLTVV.